The source of this T cell receptor beta chain is a study of PD-L1 blockade in urothelial cancer. Sequencing used immunoSEQ multiplex PCR; TCRdb keeps in-frame clones, though not all of them. The data show around 30,000 clones, roughly 80% seen once. Trimming took off 1 base at V and 2 bases at J, with 10 bases between the two ends. The CDR3 length is 15 residues. Germline CDR1 reads SGHDT; CDR2 reads YYEEEE. The chain carries TRBV5-6 and TRBJ1-5; D is perhaps TRBD1 (6 bases). The receptor comes from a middle-aged man with urothelial cancer. The starting material was PBMCs, obtained around atezolizumab (anti-PD-L1) treatment. The CDR3 protein is CASSLYRVRNQPQHF. CDR3 in DNA: TGTGCCAGCAGCTTGTACAGGGTACGCAATCAGCCCCAGCATTTT.